A selection of T cell receptor beta chains follows, all from one sample in a study of cytomegalovirus exposure and HLA in healthy donors. Method: immunoSEQ multiplex PCR; TCRdb's copy keeps in-frame clones and lacks some. The repertoire holds fewer than 65,000 clones, with roughly nine tenths as singletons. The specimen sequenced was PBMCs. Source of these receptors: a woman aged 18-35 years in good health and CMV-seronegative. Both conserved end residues are part of each CDR3. D genes are given only for firm matches. For some rows the clone size is stated as once, few or many, or as a class when expanded; others skip it.

NA,17,NA,TRBJ1-5,TRBV4-2,TGTGCCAGCAGCCAAGATCTTGGGCCCGGCAGCAATCAGCCCCAGCATTTT,CASSQDLGPGSNQPQHF
NA,17,NA,TRBJ2-2,TRBV18,TGTGCCAGCTCACCATATGAGGCTAGCTTAAACACCGGGGAGCTGTTTTTT,CASSPYEASLNTGELFF
NA,17,NA,TRBJ1-2,TRBV19,TGTGCCAGTAGTTCCTACACGGGGAGTCGGGCCAACTATGGCTACACCTTC,CASSSYTGSRANYGYTF
NA,17,once,TRBJ2-2,TRBV18,TGTGCCAGCTCACCAAATACTTCAACGGCGGGGACCGGGGAGCTGTTTTTT,CASSPNTSTAGTGELFF
NA,15,many,TRBJ2-7,TRBV4-2,TGTGCCAGCAGCCAGCCCTCCGGGATCTCCTACGAGCAGTACTTC,CASSQPSGISYEQYF
TRBD1,18,NA,TRBJ2-2,TRBV15,TGTGCCACCAGCAGAGTCCTAGGACAGGGCCGGAACACCGGGGAGCTGTTTTTT,CATSRVLGQGRNTGELFF
NA,12,few,TRBJ2-7,TRBV7-9,TGTGCCAGCAGCCCCCGCAGGGACGAGCAGTACTTC,CASSPRRDEQYF
TRBD1,14,NA,TRBJ2-5,TRBV7-9,TGTGCCAGCAGCTCCGCAGGGGGCGCAGAGACCCAGTACTTC,CASSSAGGAETQYF
TRBD2,16,NA,TRBJ2-3,TRBV5-1,TGCGCCAGCAGCCCCGGGACTAGCGGGAGGACAGATACGCAGTATTTT,CASSPGTSGRTDTQYF
NA,13,NA,TRBJ2-1,TRBV30,TGTGCCTGGAAAATACTCCGACAGGATGAGCAGTTCTTC,CAWKILRQDEQFF
NA,14,NA,TRBJ1-5,TRBV28,TGTGCCAGCAGTCCCCCCCGGGTAACCCAGCCCCAGCATTTT,CASSPPRVTQPQHF
NA,15,NA,TRBJ1-3,TRBV27,TGTGCCAGCAGTGCATCAGGGCTCGCTGGAAACACCATATATTTT,CASSASGLAGNTIYF
TRBD1,17,NA,TRBJ1-3,TRBV18,TGTGCCAGCTCACCATCACGACAGGGGATCTCTGGAAACACCATATATTTT,CASSPSRQGISGNTIYF
TRBD2,14,NA,TRBJ2-7,TRBV6-6,TGTGCCAGCAGTTACGTCCCCAGCGGGGGCGAGCAGTACTTC,CASSYVPSGGEQYF
NA,12,few,TRBJ2-7,TRBV18,TGTGCCAGCAACGGGGGAATAGGCGAGCAGTACTTC,CASNGGIGEQYF
NA,13,few,TRBJ2-7,TRBV12-5,TGTGCTAGTGGTACGACAGGTTCCTACGAGCAGTACTTC,CASGTTGSYEQYF
TRBD2,16,NA,TRBJ2-3,TRBV28,TGTGCCAGCAGTCCCCCGGGACTAGCGAGCACAGATACGCAGTATTTT,CASSPPGLASTDTQYF
TRBD1,12,NA,TRBJ1-2,TRBV30,TGTGCCTGGAGTGTACAGGGGGATGGCTACACCTTC,CAWSVQGDGYTF
TRBD2,19,once,TRBJ2-1,TRBV7-2,TGTGCCAGCAGCTTAATACGTGTGGCTAGCGGGAGGGCCGCTGGTGAGCAGTTCTTC,CASSLIRVASGRAAGEQFF
NA,11,NA,TRBJ2-3,TRBV5-5,TGTGCCAGCAGCTCAGGGGATACGCAGTATTTT,CASSSGDTQYF
NA,15,NA,TRBJ1-3,TRBV6-1,TGTGCCAGCAGTGAAGGGGGGGGTGCTGGAAACACCATATATTTT,CASSEGGGAGNTIYF
TRBD1,15,NA,TRBJ2-7,TRBV15,TGTGCCACCAGCAGAGATCCGGGACAGGGCTTCGAGCAGTACTTC,CATSRDPGQGFEQYF
NA,17,NA,TRBJ1-5,TRBV12-2,TGTGCAAGTCGTTCGGATAGAGGACAGGGGGACAATCAGCCCCAGCATTTT,CASRSDRGQGDNQPQHF
TRBD2,18,NA,TRBJ2-1,TRBV13,TGTGCCAGCAGCCTGGCGGGGACTAGCGGGAGCTCTTACAATGAGCAGTTCTTC,CASSLAGTSGSSYNEQFF
TRBD1,13,NA,TRBJ2-5,TRBV29-1,TGCAGCGTTGTGAGGACAGGGAGAGAGACCCAGTACTTC,CSVVRTGRETQYF
NA,15,once,TRBJ1-5,TRBV19,TGTGCCAGTATGGAGGGCAAACATAGCAATCAGCCCCAGCATTTT,CASMEGKHSNQPQHF
NA,17,NA,TRBJ2-2,TRBV1,TGCACTAGCAGCTTGGGGACTTCTTACTCGAACACCGGGGAGCTGTTTTTT,CTSSLGTSYSNTGELFF
TRBD1,17,NA,TRBJ1-1,TRBV27,TGTGCCAGCAGTCAGGGGACAGGGGGCGCGAGGAACACTGAAGCTTTCTTT,CASSQGTGGARNTEAFF
TRBD2,14,NA,TRBJ2-1,TRBV27,TGTGCCAGCAGTTTAGGACTAGCCACCAATGAGCAGTTCTTC,CASSLGLATNEQFF
NA,13,NA,TRBJ1-1,TRBV19,TGTGCCAGTAGTGCGACAAGAAACACTGAAGCTTTCTTT,CASSATRNTEAFF
NA,14,NA,TRBJ2-1,TRBV4-1,TGCGCCAGCAGCCAAGTGGCACCCCGCAATGAGCAGTTCTTC,CASSQVAPRNEQFF
NA,11,NA,TRBJ2-7,TRBV5-1,TGCGCCAGCGCAGGGCCCTACGAGCAGTACTTC,CASAGPYEQYF
NA,13,NA,TRBJ1-2,TRBV7-3,TGTGCCAGCAGCCCACAGGGATTTGGAGGCTACACCTTC,CASSPQGFGGYTF
NA,14,NA,TRBJ2-6,TRBV18,TGTGCCAGCTCACAGAGCTCTGGGGCCAACGTCCTGACTTTC,CASSQSSGANVLTF
NA,13,NA,TRBJ2-7,TRBV5-5,TGTGCCAGCAGCCCAGAGGACACCTACGAGCAGTACTTC,CASSPEDTYEQYF
NA,17,NA,TRBJ2-3,TRBV18,TGTGCCAGCTCACCACTTTCAAGAAACAGGTCGACAGATACGCAGTATTTT,CASSPLSRNRSTDTQYF
TRBD1,16,NA,TRBJ1-1,TRBV28,TGTGCCAGCAGTACGACAGGGAGGAAAATGAACACTGAAGCTTTCTTT,CASSTTGRKMNTEAFF
TRBD2,16,NA,TRBJ2-4,TRBV4-3,TGCGCCAGCAGCCAAGTCGCGGGAGTTGCCAAAAACATTCAGTACTTC,CASSQVAGVAKNIQYF
TRBD2,13,NA,TRBJ2-7,TRBV19,TGTGCCAGTAGAGCGGGGTCCTCCTACGAGCAGTACTTC,CASRAGSSYEQYF
NA,15,NA,TRBJ1-2,TRBV6-5,TGTGCCAGCAGTTTACGACGTACAGGGAACTATGGCTACACCTTC,CASSLRRTGNYGYTF
TRBD1,14,once,TRBJ1-4,TRBV5-5,TGTGCCAGCAGCATCGGACAGGGTTATGAAAAACTGTTTTTT,CASSIGQGYEKLFF
NA,14,NA,TRBJ1-6,TRBV21-1,TGTGCCAGCAGCAAAGTTTCGAGCCCCCGACCCCTCCACTTT,CASSKVSSPRPLHF
TRBD1,13,NA,TRBJ1-1,TRBV10-3,TGTGCCATCAGTGAGTCGGGACAGGGGTCTGCTTTCTTT,CAISESGQGSAFF
NA,15,NA,TRBJ2-7,TRBV5-1,TGCGCCAGCAGCTGGGGGGACCTACACGGGGACGAGCAGTACTTC,CASSWGDLHGDEQYF
NA,18,once,TRBJ2-7,TRBV15,TGTGCCACCAGCAGAGATATCAGGGGAGGGCTAGCGGACTACGAGCAGTACTTC,CATSRDIRGGLADYEQYF
NA,13,NA,TRBJ1-5,TRBV30,TGTGCCTGGAGTGGGGGGGGCAATCAGCCCCAGCATTTT,CAWSGGGNQPQHF
NA,15,NA,TRBJ1-3,TRBV2,TGTGCCAGCCTGGCGGGGGGGTCGAGAGGAAACACCATATATTTT,CASLAGGSRGNTIYF
TRBD1,17,NA,TRBJ2-4,TRBV7-9,TGTGCCAGCAGCTTAGGGCTGGACAGGGGTGCCAAAAACATTCAGTACTTC,CASSLGLDRGAKNIQYF
NA,15,NA,TRBJ2-7,TRBV5-1,TGCGCCAGCAGCTTGGCCGGGGGACTGTTCTACGAGCAGTACTTC,CASSLAGGLFYEQYF
NA,15,NA,TRBJ2-5,TRBV9,TGTGCCAGCAGCGTAGAACGGGGGGCAGGAGAGACCCAGTACTTC,CASSVERGAGETQYF
TRBD1,13,NA,TRBJ2-5,TRBV9,TGTGCCAGCAGCGTAGGGACAGGGGAGACCCAGTACTTC,CASSVGTGETQYF
NA,13,NA,TRBJ1-6,TRBV19,TGTGCCAGTAGCTTCACGGGGGATTCACCCCTCCACTTT,CASSFTGDSPLHF
NA,12,NA,TRBJ2-1,TRBV7-2,TGTGCCAGCAGCTTACCACAGGCGAAGCAGTTCTTC,CASSLPQAKQFF
NA,14,NA,TRBJ1-2,TRBV5-1,TGCGCCAGCAGCCCGGAGGGGGGGCCCTATGGCTACACCTTC,CASSPEGGPYGYTF